This T cell receptor (beta chain) was profiled in a study of CD8+ T cells in alopecia areata. Trimming cost V 7 bases and J 7 bases; bases outside gene matches: 9. The germline V gene encodes CDR1 SNHLY and CDR2 FYNNEI. The CDR3 sequence is 13 residues long. The investigators collected lesional scalp punch biopsies and peripheral blood from alopecia areata patients. This clone came up a few times. Following extraction, RNA underwent reverse transcription to cDNA, which served as the sequencing template. This table comes from immunoSEQ multiplex PCR, and its TCRdb copy is limited to in-frame clones, with some not included. Among just under 7,500 clones listed, around 60% were seen once.

This sequence was found in a human donor with alopecia areata. The source material was skin, sampled at week 0. The chain joins TRBV2 to TRBJ2-7, with 8 nucleotides matching TRBD2. CDR3 protein: CASKEERGKEQYF. The CDR3 nucleotides are TGTGCCAGCAAGGAAGAGCGGGGGAAAGAGCAGTACTTC.